Each of the 14 T cell receptor beta chains below was sequenced from the same sample in a study of Graves' ophthalmopathy and Graves' hyperthyroidism. Transcripts of RNA were the source for amplifying TCR beta CDR3 regions. HTBI primers primed a first-round RT-PCR, and a second-round multiplex PCR followed. TCRdb used MiXCR to reprocess the multiplex PCR reads, holding one entry per CDR3 protein. The profile shows 600,000 to 700,000 distinct CDR3 sequences, more than 40% of them singletons. The sequencing input was peripheral blood. These receptors were taken from an adult man with Graves' ophthalmopathy.

This clonotype was recorded many times. V usage is TRBV19 and J usage is TRBJ1-5; D is unresolved. This CDR3 is 14 amino acids long. CDR1 is LNHDA and CDR2 is SQIVND in the germline V gene (reference sequence). V was cut by 7 bases and J by 4 bases, with 14 bases left in between. The chain's CDR3 is CASNGYPTNQPQHF. Here the CDR3 DNA reads TGTGCCAGTAACGGGTACCCCACTAATCAGCCCCAGCATTTT.

V usage is TRBV20-1 and J usage is TRBJ1-4; D not certain. This CDR3 has 13 amino acids. CDR1 is DFQATT, CDR2 SNEGSKA, per germline (reference sequence). The germline V and J ends were trimmed by 1 base and 11 bases, with 14 bases remaining between them. The CDR3 region is CSARVVQTEKLFF. The CDR3 DNA sequence: TGCAGTGCTAGAGTCGTCCAGACGGAGAAACTGTTTTTT.

This clonotype occurred many times. The rearrangement uses TRBV7-9 and TRBJ1-2; possibly TRBD1 for D (5 bases). Germline-derived CDR1 and CDR2 are SEHNR and FQNEAQ (reference sequence). Between the trimmed V and J ends, which lost 5 bases and 7 bases, there was a span of 20 bases. This CDR3 has 15 residues. CDR3 sequence (DNA): TGTGCCAGCAGCCCCCCGATCGGGGGTTACGGTGGCTACACCTTC. Its translation: CASSPPIGGYGGYTF. The full variable domain, completed using reference TRBV7-9 and TRBJ1-2, is DTGVSQNPRHKITKRGQNVTFRCDPISEHNRLYWYRQTLGQGPEFLTYFQNEAQLEKSRLLSDRFSAERPKGSFSTLEIQRTEQGDSAMYLCASSPPIGGYGGYTFGSGTRLTVV.

This clonotype has a count of ten or more. The chain employs TRBV7-9 and TRBJ1-2, with D hard to call. The length of the CDR3 is 16 residues. Germline assignment: CDR1 SEHNR and CDR2 FQNEAQ (reference sequence). Deletions cut 7 bases from V and 7 bases from J, with 25 bases between. Written as DNA, the CDR3 is TGTGCCAGCACCGAAGAGGCGGAGGTTTTGGTTCGTGGCTACACCTTC. Translation: CASTEEAEVLVRGYTF.

The V call is TRBV24-1, the J call TRBJ2-5; TRBD2 aligns across 8 bases. J was trimmed by 1 base and V by 4 bases; bases with no gene match: 10. Germline values: CDR1 KGHDR, CDR2 SFDVKD. The CDR3 consists of 17 residues. CDR3 in amino acids: CATSEDRVAGFQETQYF. The CDR3 nucleotides read TGTGCCACCAGTGAAGATAGGGTAGCGGGATTCCAAGAGACCCAGTACTTC.

The rearrangement links TRBV4-1 to TRBJ1-2, with D tentatively TRBD1 (6 bases). Deletions cut 0 bases from V and 4 bases from J, with 21 bases between. Germline CDR1 reads MGHRA; CDR2 reads YSYEKL. CDR3 length: 18 amino acids. CDR3 nucleotide sequence: TGCGCCAGCAGCCAAGAGGGGAGGGGGGCGCCCGGTGGCTATGGCTACACCTTC. Its translation: CASSQEGRGAPGGYGYTF.

The chain combines TRBV10-2 with TRBJ1-2, with a possible D match to TRBD1 (6 bases). CDR3 size: 14 residues. Looked up from germline, CDR1 is WSHSY and CDR2 is SAAADI. Trimming removed 8 bases from V and 4 bases from J, with 17 bases in between. DNA for the CDR3: TGCGCCAGCCGGGACACAGCTTTCGGCTATGGCTACACCTTC. Translation: CASRDTAFGYGYTF.

The chain links TRBV15 to TRBJ2-5; D call uncertain. V was shortened by 5 bases and J by 0 bases, with 13 bases between the two germline ends. Germline V lookup: CDR1 LNHNV, CDR2 YYDKDF (reference sequence). CDR3 length: 15 amino acids. The CDR3 nucleotides are TGTGCCACCAGCCGCTCGCAGATGTACCAAGAGACCCAGTACTTC. Encoded protein: CATSRSQMYQETQYF.

A remark on this clonotype: This could be a read error, since a much larger clone is one nucleotide away. V gene TRBV7-9 combines with J gene TRBJ2-7; D is unclear. The CDR3 runs 14 residues. V gave up 5 bases and J gave up 0 bases, with 11 bases separating them. Germline V gives CDR1 SEHNR, CDR2 FQNEAQ (reference sequence). CDR3 protein: CASSPLELSYEQYF. The CDR3 nucleotides read TGTGCCAGCAGCCCCCTGGAACTCTCCTACGAGCAGTACTTC.

This clonotype showed up many times. The chain couples TRBV20-1 to TRBJ2-5, with 14 nucleotides matching TRBD2. The CDR3 extends over 16 amino acids. Losses at the gene ends were 4 bases for V and 5 bases for J; bases not matched to a gene: 9. Germline loops: CDR1 DFQATT, CDR2 SNEGSKA (reference sequence). The CDR3 nucleotides are TGCAGTGCTACGTCGACTAGCGGGGGGGCCCGGGAGACCCAGTACTTC. Protein sequence: CSATSTSGGARETQYF.

The chain has TRBV15 and TRBJ1-2, with TRBD1 matching over 8 bases. From germline, CDR1 is LNHNV and CDR2 YYDKDF (reference sequence). CDR3 length equals 15 residues. J was trimmed by 8 bases and V by 0 bases; bases with no gene match: 8. The CDR3 here is CATSRDAPGGAGYTF. CDR3 DNA sequence: TGTGCCACCAGCAGAGATGCCCCAGGGGGCGCCGGCTACACCTTC. The full variable domain, completed using reference TRBV15 and TRBJ1-2, is DAMVIQNPRYQVTQFGKPVTLSCSQTLNHNVMYWYQQKSSQAPKLLFHYYDKDFNNEADTPDNFQSRRPNTSFCFLDIRSPGLGDTAMYLCATSRDAPGGAGYTFGSGTRLTVV.

This chain uses TRBV29-1 with TRBJ1-2; D is uncertain. This CDR3 has 11 amino acids. The V end was cut by 0 bases, the J end by 7 bases, with 6 bases between. Germline CDR1 SQVTM, CDR2 ANQGSEA. CDR3 sequence reads: CSVEDPGGYTF. The CDR3 DNA follows: TGCAGCGTTGAAGATCCGGGTGGCTACACCTTC.

This clonotype was observed many times. CDR3 nucleotides: TGTGCCAGCAGCTTAACGAAAGGCAGGGCCTACGAGCAGTACTTC. Encoded protein: CASSLTKGRAYEQYF. The chain is built from TRBV7-3 and TRBJ2-7, with D maybe TRBD1 (5 bases). Germline V lookup: CDR1 SGHTA, CDR2 FQGTGA. Trimming stripped 0 bases from V and 2 bases from J, with 11 bases between. The CDR3 totals 15 residues.

To note about this clonotype: A much bigger clone sits one base away, suggesting this may be a read error. CDR3 DNA sequence: TGTGCCAGTAGCCCTGGGTGCGCGTCCGGTACTCGCTACACCTTC. The encoded protein is CASSPGCASGTRYTF. The V call is TRBV19, the J call TRBJ1-2, with unresolved D. Per the germline V gene, CDR1 is LNHDA and CDR2 is SQIVND (reference sequence). The CDR3 extends over 15 amino acids. Between the trimmed V and J ends, which lost 6 bases and 9 bases, there was a span of 23 bases.